Listed below are T cell receptor beta chains from one sample, sequenced in a study of T cell repertoires in cytomegalovirus infection. TCRdb re-analysed the reads in MiXCR, keeping a single row per CDR3 protein. This table has 900,000 to 950,000 distinct CDR3 sequences, about a third appearing once. Their target antigens are unknown. Here the sequenced sample was cultured CD8+ T cells from PBMCs, taken from culture after CMV antigen stimulation. These receptors all stem from a human donor in good health (CMV status not recorded). Some clones in this sample may be carry-over from other donors' samples. CDR3s include the opening cysteine and the closing phenylalanine or tryptophan. D genes are given only for firm matches. Only part of the rows carry a size: once, few, many, or a class if the clone is expanded.

clone size: .; D gene: TRBD1; CDR3 length: 16; J gene: TRBJ2-5; V gene: TRBV29-1; CDR3 protein: CSVEDIGQGGRETQYF; CDR3 DNA: TGCAGCGTTGAAGATATCGGACAGGGGGGACGGGAGACCCAGTACTTC
clone size: .; D gene: TRBD2; CDR3 length: 18; J gene: TRBJ2-3; V gene: TRBV12-3/TRBV12-4; CDR3 protein: CASRPGTNRSPSTDTQYF; CDR3 DNA: TGTGCCAGCAGGCCCGGGACTAACCGAAGTCCTAGCACAGATACGCAGTATTTT
clone size: .; D gene: TRBD1; CDR3 length: 13; J gene: TRBJ2-3; V gene: TRBV7-9; CDR3 protein: CASRAGGPDTQYF; CDR3 DNA: TGTGCCAGCAGGGCAGGGGGCCCAGATACGCAGTATTTT
clone size: .; D gene: .; CDR3 length: 13; J gene: TRBJ1-1; V gene: TRBV10-3; CDR3 protein: CAISIAVGTEAFF; CDR3 DNA: TGTGCCATCAGCATAGCAGTAGGCACTGAAGCTTTCTTT
clone size: .; D gene: TRBD1; CDR3 length: 18; J gene: TRBJ2-5; V gene: TRBV25-1; CDR3 protein: CASSESDDRGILEETQYF; CDR3 DNA: TGTGCCAGCAGTGAATCCGATGACAGGGGGATTTTAGAAGAGACCCAGTACTTC
clone size: .; D gene: .; CDR3 length: 15; J gene: TRBJ2-3; V gene: TRBV6-2/TRBV6-3; CDR3 protein: CASTMMAGNTDTQYF; CDR3 DNA: TGTGCCAGCACCATGATGGCCGGCAACACAGATACGCAGTATTTT
clone size: once; D gene: TRBD1; CDR3 length: 13; J gene: TRBJ2-1; V gene: TRBV27; CDR3 protein: CASSSNRGHEQFF; CDR3 DNA: TGTGCCAGCAGTTCCAACAGGGGCCATGAGCAGTTCTTC
clone size: .; D gene: .; CDR3 length: 14; J gene: TRBJ2-5; V gene: TRBV28; CDR3 protein: CASTPGWAGETQYF; CDR3 DNA: TGTGCCAGCACCCCAGGCTGGGCGGGTGAGACCCAGTACTTC
clone size: .; D gene: TRBD1; CDR3 length: 15; J gene: TRBJ2-2; V gene: TRBV28; CDR3 protein: CASSLHRGPTGELFF; CDR3 DNA: TGTGCCAGCAGTTTACACAGGGGGCCCACCGGGGAGCTGTTTTTT
clone size: many; D gene: .; CDR3 length: 17; J gene: TRBJ1-5; V gene: TRBV7-2; CDR3 protein: CASSLRKGIFDNQPQHF; CDR3 DNA: TGTGCCAGCAGCTTAAGGAAGGGGATCTTTGACAATCAGCCCCAGCATTTT
clone size: few; D gene: .; CDR3 length: 13; J gene: TRBJ1-5; V gene: TRBV27; CDR3 protein: CASSWGHLQPQHF; CDR3 DNA: TGTGCCAGCAGTTGGGGCCACCTTCAGCCCCAGCATTTT
clone size: few; D gene: .; CDR3 length: 15; J gene: TRBJ1-2; V gene: TRBV12-3/TRBV12-4; CDR3 protein: CASSLPRGVIYGYTF; CDR3 DNA: TGTGCCAGCAGCTTACCAAGGGGCGTAATCTATGGCTACACCTTC
clone size: few; D gene: TRBD1; CDR3 length: 16; J gene: TRBJ2-7; V gene: TRBV15; CDR3 protein: CATSRPPGQGQYEQYF; CDR3 DNA: TGTGCCACCAGCAGACCCCCGGGACAGGGTCAATACGAGCAGTACTTC
clone size: .; D gene: .; CDR3 length: 14; J gene: TRBJ1-4; V gene: TRBV6-1; CDR3 protein: CASSEAGVNEKLFF; CDR3 DNA: TGTGCCAGCAGTGAAGCGGGGGTTAATGAAAAACTGTTTTTT
clone size: .; D gene: TRBD2; CDR3 length: 17; J gene: TRBJ2-2; V gene: TRBV7-3; CDR3 protein: CASSFQLAGGNIGELFF; CDR3 DNA: TGTGCCAGCAGCTTCCAACTAGCGGGGGGGAACATCGGGGAGCTGTTTTTT
clone size: few; D gene: .; CDR3 length: 15; J gene: TRBJ1-5; V gene: TRBV6-5; CDR3 protein: CASSYSPEPHQPQHF; CDR3 DNA: TGTGCCAGCAGTTACTCACCCGAGCCCCATCAGCCCCAGCATTTT
clone size: many; D gene: .; CDR3 length: 15; J gene: TRBJ1-5; V gene: TRBV7-8; CDR3 protein: CASSLQVYSNQPQHF; CDR3 DNA: TGTGCCAGCAGTTTGCAGGTCTATAGCAATCAGCCCCAGCATTTT
clone size: once; D gene: .; CDR3 length: 15; J gene: TRBJ1-3; V gene: TRBV11-2; CDR3 protein: CVSSPTTGTGNTIYF; CDR3 DNA: TGTGTCAGCAGCCCGACGACAGGAACTGGAAACACCATATATTTT
clone size: few; D gene: .; CDR3 length: 12; J gene: TRBJ1-2; V gene: TRBV6-2/TRBV6-3; CDR3 protein: CASNPGDYGYTF; CDR3 DNA: TGTGCCAGCAATCCAGGGGACTATGGCTACACCTTC
clone size: .; D gene: .; CDR3 length: 15; J gene: TRBJ1-6; V gene: TRBV11-2; CDR3 protein: CASSLGGLLNSPLHF; CDR3 DNA: TGTGCCAGCAGCTTAGGCGGTCTCCTTAATTCACCCCTCCACTTT
clone size: few; D gene: TRBD1; CDR3 length: 15; J gene: TRBJ1-1; V gene: TRBV7-9; CDR3 protein: CASSIRDRGSTEAFF; CDR3 DNA: TGTGCCAGCAGCATTAGAGACAGGGGATCTACTGAAGCTTTCTTT
clone size: few; D gene: .; CDR3 length: 16; J gene: TRBJ1-3; V gene: TRBV23-1; CDR3 protein: CASSQSTPCSGNTIYF; CDR3 DNA: TGCGCCAGCAGTCAATCGACTCCATGCTCTGGAAACACCATATATTTT
clone size: many; D gene: TRBD2; CDR3 length: 22; J gene: TRBJ2-1; V gene: TRBV6-2/TRBV6-3; CDR3 protein: CASTTGTSGGTRLLSSYNEQFF; CDR3 DNA: TGTGCCAGCACCACGGGCACTAGCGGGGGGACCAGATTACTAAGCTCCTACAATGAGCAGTTCTTC
clone size: .; D gene: .; CDR3 length: 12; J gene: TRBJ2-7; V gene: TRBV6-5; CDR3 protein: CASSYSAYEQYF; CDR3 DNA: TGTGCCAGCAGTTACTCTGCCTACGAGCAGTACTTC
clone size: few; D gene: .; CDR3 length: 15; J gene: TRBJ2-1; V gene: TRBV5-6; CDR3 protein: CASSYAGPGNNEQFF; CDR3 DNA: TGTGCCAGCAGCTACGCCGGCCCTGGAAACAATGAGCAGTTCTTC
clone size: few; D gene: .; CDR3 length: 15; J gene: TRBJ1-5; V gene: TRBV24-1; CDR3 protein: CATSDLCRGGQPQHF; CDR3 DNA: TGTGCCACCAGTGATTTGTGCAGGGGTGGTCAGCCCCAGCATTTT
clone size: .; D gene: .; CDR3 length: 12; J gene: TRBJ1-6; V gene: TRBV28; CDR3 protein: CASSFTGFPLHF; CDR3 DNA: TGTGCCAGCAGTTTCACAGGGTTCCCCCTCCACTTT
clone size: .; D gene: .; CDR3 length: 15; J gene: TRBJ1-5; V gene: TRBV6-6; CDR3 protein: CASSYSLGAGQPQHF; CDR3 DNA: TGTGCCAGCAGTTACTCGCTGGGGGCGGGACAGCCCCAGCATTTT
clone size: few; D gene: .; CDR3 length: 11; J gene: TRBJ2-2; V gene: TRBV12-3/TRBV12-4; CDR3 protein: CASLGGGELFF; CDR3 DNA: TGTGCCAGCCTCGGTGGCGGGGAGCTGTTTTTT
clone size: .; D gene: TRBD1; CDR3 length: 14; J gene: TRBJ1-2; V gene: TRBV6-1; CDR3 protein: CASTGQGVGTGYTF; CDR3 DNA: TGTGCCAGCACTGGACAGGGGGTGGGGACGGGCTACACCTTC
clone size: .; D gene: .; CDR3 length: 14; J gene: TRBJ1-1; V gene: TRBV19; CDR3 protein: CASIPKSANTEAFF; CDR3 DNA: TGTGCCAGTATTCCGAAATCGGCGAACACTGAAGCTTTCTTT
clone size: .; D gene: TRBD1; CDR3 length: 16; J gene: TRBJ1-5; V gene: TRBV6-1; CDR3 protein: CASTPHRGQGNQPQHF; CDR3 DNA: TGTGCCAGCACCCCTCACCGGGGACAGGGCAATCAGCCCCAGCATTTT
clone size: .; D gene: .; CDR3 length: 16; J gene: TRBJ1-6; V gene: TRBV6-1; CDR3 protein: CASSTLGSSYNSPLHF; CDR3 DNA: TGTGCCAGCAGCACTTTGGGAAGCTCCTATAATTCACCCCTCCACTTT
clone size: few; D gene: .; CDR3 length: 15; J gene: TRBJ1-1; V gene: TRBV7-9; CDR3 protein: CASSLYREGNTEAFF; CDR3 DNA: TGTGCCAGCAGCTTATACAGGGAAGGAAACACTGAAGCTTTCTTT
clone size: few; D gene: .; CDR3 length: 16; J gene: TRBJ1-5; V gene: TRBV6-2/TRBV6-3; CDR3 protein: CASSYPTGYSNQPQHF; CDR3 DNA: TGTGCCAGCAGTTACCCGACAGGATATAGCAATCAGCCCCAGCATTTT
clone size: few; D gene: .; CDR3 length: 14; J gene: TRBJ2-1; V gene: TRBV7-9; CDR3 protein: CASSMPTGFNEQFF; CDR3 DNA: TGTGCCAGCAGCATGCCGACTGGATTCAATGAGCAGTTCTTC
clone size: .; D gene: .; CDR3 length: 14; J gene: TRBJ2-5; V gene: TRBV20-1; CDR3 protein: CSAREDGTQETQYF; CDR3 DNA: TGCAGTGCTAGGGAAGACGGAACCCAAGAGACCCAGTACTTC
clone size: .; D gene: .; CDR3 length: 15; J gene: TRBJ1-2; V gene: TRBV7-9; CDR3 protein: CASSLEQASNYGYTF; CDR3 DNA: TGTGCCAGCAGCCTAGAACAGGCCTCTAACTATGGCTACACCTTC
clone size: few; D gene: TRBD1; CDR3 length: 18; J gene: TRBJ1-4; V gene: TRBV5-6; CDR3 protein: CASSRPGTGGAFDEKLFF; CDR3 DNA: TGTGCCAGCAGCCGTCCCGGGACAGGGGGCGCCTTCGACGAAAAACTGTTTTTT
clone size: .; D gene: .; CDR3 length: 14; J gene: TRBJ2-7; V gene: TRBV27; CDR3 protein: CASSPTPRGDEQYF; CDR3 DNA: TGTGCCAGCAGTCCCACCCCGAGGGGCGACGAGCAGTACTTC